This T cell receptor beta chain emerged from a study of post-analysis software for immune sequencing data. The study, taken as a whole, reports: Patients with multiple sclerosis recorded significantly lower normalized Chao1 diversity than controls, the study found. About five TRBV segments appeared more often in patients than in controls, and TRBV5-6, TRBV5-1 and TRBV20-1 were among these.

Trimming took off 5 bases at V and 4 bases at J, with 9 bases between the two ends. The CDR3 contains 12 residues. Germline V gene lookup returns CDR1 DFQATT and CDR2 SNEGSKA (reference sequence). The authors incorporated unique molecular identifiers into the TCR beta cDNA libraries. Each batch of about 0.95 to 11 million T cells produced 450,000 to 500,000 cDNA molecules. TCRdb used MiXCR to reprocess the PCR reads, holding one entry per CDR3 protein. Of roughly 800,000 distinct CDR3 sequences in the sample, approximately 53% were seen once. On this clonotype: Antigen: not known.

Source material: blood. The clonotype originates from a girl aged 10 to 17 with multiple sclerosis. This chain connects TRBV20-1 to TRBJ2-1, with D possibly being TRBD1 (6 bases). The CDR3 is CSAPDSYNEQFF. The CDR3 DNA reads TGCAGTGCTCCGGACAGTTACAATGAGCAGTTCTTC.